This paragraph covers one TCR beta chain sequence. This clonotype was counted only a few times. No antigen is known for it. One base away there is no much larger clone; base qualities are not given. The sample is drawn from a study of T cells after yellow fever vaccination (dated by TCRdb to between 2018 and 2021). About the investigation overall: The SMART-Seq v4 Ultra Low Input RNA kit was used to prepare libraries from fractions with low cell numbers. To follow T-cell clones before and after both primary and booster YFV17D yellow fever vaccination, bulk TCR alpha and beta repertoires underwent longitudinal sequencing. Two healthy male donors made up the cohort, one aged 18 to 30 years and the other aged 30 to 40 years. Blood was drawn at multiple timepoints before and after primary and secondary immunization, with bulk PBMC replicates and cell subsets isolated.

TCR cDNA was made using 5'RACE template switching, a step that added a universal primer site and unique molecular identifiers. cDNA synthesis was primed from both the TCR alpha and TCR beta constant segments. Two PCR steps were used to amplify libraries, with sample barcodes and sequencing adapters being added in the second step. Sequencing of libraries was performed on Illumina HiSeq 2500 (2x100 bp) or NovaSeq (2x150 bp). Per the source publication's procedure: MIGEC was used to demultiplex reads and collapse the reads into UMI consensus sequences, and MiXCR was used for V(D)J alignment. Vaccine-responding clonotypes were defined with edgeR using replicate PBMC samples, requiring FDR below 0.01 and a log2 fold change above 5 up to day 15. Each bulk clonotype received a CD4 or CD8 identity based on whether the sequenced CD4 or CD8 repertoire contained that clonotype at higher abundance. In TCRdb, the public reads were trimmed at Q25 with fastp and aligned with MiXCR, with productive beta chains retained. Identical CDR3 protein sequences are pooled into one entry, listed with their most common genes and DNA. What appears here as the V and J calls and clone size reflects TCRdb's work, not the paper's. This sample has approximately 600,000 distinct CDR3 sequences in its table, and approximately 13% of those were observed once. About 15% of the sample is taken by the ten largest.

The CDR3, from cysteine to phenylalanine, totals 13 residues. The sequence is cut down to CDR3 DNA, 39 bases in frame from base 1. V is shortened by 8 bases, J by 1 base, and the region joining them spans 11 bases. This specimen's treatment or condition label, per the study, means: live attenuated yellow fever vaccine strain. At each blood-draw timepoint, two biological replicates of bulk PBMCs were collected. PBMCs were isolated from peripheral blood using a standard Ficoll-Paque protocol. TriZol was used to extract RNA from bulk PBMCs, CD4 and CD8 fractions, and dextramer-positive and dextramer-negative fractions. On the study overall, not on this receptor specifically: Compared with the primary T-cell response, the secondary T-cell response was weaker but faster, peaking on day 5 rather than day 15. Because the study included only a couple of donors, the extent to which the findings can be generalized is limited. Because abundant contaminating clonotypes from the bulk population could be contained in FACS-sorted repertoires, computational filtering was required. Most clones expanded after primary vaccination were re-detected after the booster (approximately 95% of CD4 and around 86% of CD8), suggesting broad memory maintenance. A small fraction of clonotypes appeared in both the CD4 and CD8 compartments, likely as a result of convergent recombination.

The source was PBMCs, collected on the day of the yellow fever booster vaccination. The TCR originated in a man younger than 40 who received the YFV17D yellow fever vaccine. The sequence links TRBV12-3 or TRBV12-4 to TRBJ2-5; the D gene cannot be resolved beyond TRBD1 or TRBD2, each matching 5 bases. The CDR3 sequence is CASGRDAQETQYF. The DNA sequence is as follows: TGTGCCAGCGGCCGGGACGCCCAAGAGACCCAGTACTTC.